The 29 T cell receptor beta chains below all came from one sample that was sequenced in a study of blood T cells in healthy people across ages. PCR was performed a second time for about 7 to 12 cycles using a sample-barcoded 5' primer and a J-beta primer mix. TCRdb reprocessed the 5' RACE reads via MiXCR and lists one record per CDR3 protein. The sample records around 800,000 distinct CDR3 sequences, about half being singletons. The sample was blood. The receptors stem from an elderly man in good health.

This clonotype has a handful of counts. The J gene is TRBJ2-3, the V gene TRBV28, with D unresolved. V was cut by 8 bases and J by 0 bases, with 9 bases left in between. The CDR3 runs to 13 residues. Looked up from germline, CDR1 is MDHEN and CDR2 is SYDVKM. The CDR3 DNA sequence: TGTGCCAGCGGCTTTAGCAGCACAGATACGCAGTATTTT. Protein product: CASGFSSTDTQYF.

V gene TRBV4-3 combines with J gene TRBJ1-2; D call uncertain. Trimming removed 0 bases from V and 2 bases from J, with 10 bases in between. CDR3 size: 15 residues. The germline V gene has CDR1 LGHNA and CDR2 YSLEER. The CDR3 nucleotides are TGCGCCAGCAGCCAAGACTCACAGTCCAACTATGGCTACACCTTC. Protein product: CASSQDSQSNYGYTF.

The sample holds a few counts of this clonotype. The rearrangement uses TRBV6-6 and TRBJ1-2, with 8 bases lining up with TRBD1. Germline CDR1 MNHNY, CDR2 SVGAGI (reference sequence). This CDR3 is 14 amino acids long. Germline trimming cut 5 bases from V and 4 bases from J; bases unmatched to any gene: 6. CDR3 amino acids: CASSPQGVGYGYTF. CDR3 DNA: TGTGCCAGCAGTCCACAGGGGGTCGGCTATGGCTACACCTTC.

The J gene is TRBJ1-1, the V gene TRBV6-2 or TRBV6-3; D is ambiguous. There are 14 residues in the CDR3. Germline loops: CDR1 MNHEY, CDR2 SVGEGT. V was trimmed by 6 bases and J by 3 bases, leaving 14 bases between them. CDR3 DNA sequence: TGTGCCAGCAGCCGGAGAGGGTTCGACACTGAAGCTTTCTTT. It is translated as CASSRRGFDTEAFF.

This clonotype has just a few counts. The chain is built from TRBV29-1 and TRBJ2-5, with 7 bases lining up with TRBD1. The length of the CDR3 is 13 residues. CDR1 SQVTM and CDR2 ANQGSEA come from the germline V gene. Germline trimming cut 8 bases from V and 4 bases from J; bases unmatched to any gene: 10. CDR3 DNA: TGCAGCACTACAGGGGCCGTGCGAGAGACCCAGTACTTC. Its translation is CSTTGAVRETQYF.

The gene calls are TRBV25-1 and TRBJ2-5, with 8 bases that match TRBD1. After removal of 4 bases from V and 0 bases from J, the junction contained 4 bases not matched to a gene. The CDR3 has 15 residues. CDR1 is MGHDK, CDR2 SYGVNS, per germline. The CDR3 sequence is CASSGDRGDQETQYF. Written as DNA, the CDR3 is TGTGCCAGCAGTGGAGACAGGGGCGACCAAGAGACCCAGTACTTC.

This rearrangement joins TRBV12-3 or TRBV12-4 to TRBJ2-3; 7 bases are a match to TRBD1. V was pared by 5 bases and J by 6 bases, with 8 bases of the junction left unmatched. The CDR3 runs 14 residues. CDR3 region: CASSQASQGDTQYF. CDR3 nucleotide sequence: TGTGCCAGCAGTCAAGCTTCACAGGGGGATACGCAGTATTTT.

The chain carries TRBV20-1 and TRBJ2-1; 14 bases are shared with TRBD2. The CDR3 has 17 residues. The junction had 9 bases not matched to a gene; V was cut back by 1 base and J by 7 bases. Germline V gene lookup returns CDR1 DFQATT and CDR2 SNEGSKA (reference sequence). The CDR3 is CSARGVTRTSGRNEQFF. The DNA of the CDR3 is TGCAGTGCTAGAGGGGTGACCAGGACTAGCGGGAGGAATGAGCAGTTCTTC.

The chain uses TRBV5-1 and TRBJ2-2, with D uncertain. V dropped 0 bases and J dropped 10 bases, with 10 bases sitting between them. The CDR3 loop spans 13 amino acids. Germline CDR1 reads SGHRS; CDR2 reads YFSETQ. The CDR3 is CASSLGRAAELFF. The CDR3 nucleotides read TGCGCCAGCAGCTTGGGCCGAGCCGCGGAGCTGTTTTTT.

This clonotype was seen at least ten times. The chain employs TRBV7-2 and TRBJ2-5; no reliable D call. Germline V CDR1 and CDR2: SGHTA, FQGNSA. This CDR3 region has 14 residues. V lost 2 bases to trimming and J lost 5 bases, with 12 bases between them. The CDR3 DNA reads as TGTGCCAGCAGCTTATTGGGGAATAGGGAGACCCAGTACTTC. This translates into CASSLLGNRETQYF.

The chain carries TRBV12-3 or TRBV12-4 and TRBJ1-5; a weak D match, TRBD1 (6 bases). This CDR3 is 13 amino acids long. The V gene lost 6 bases and the J gene lost 3 bases, with 9 bases spanning the gap. CDR3 in amino acids: CASRTGHNQPQHF. The CDR3 region has the DNA TGTGCCAGCAGAACAGGGCACAATCAGCCCCAGCATTTT.

A few counts support this clonotype. This sequence joins TRBV20-1 and TRBJ2-1, with 7 bases that match TRBD1. V lost 5 bases and J lost 1; bases outside the gene matches: 5. Germline V gene data show CDR1 as DFQATT and CDR2 as SNEGSKA (reference sequence). The CDR3 loop spans 14 amino acids. The CDR3 sequence is CSAYRGRSYNEQFF. CDR3 nucleotides: TGCAGTGCTTACAGGGGTCGGTCCTACAATGAGCAGTTCTTC.

This clonotype was detected a few times. J is TRBJ2-5 and V is TRBV12-3 or TRBV12-4, with TRBD1 as a possible D gene (5 bases). Deletions cut 6 bases from V and 4 bases from J, with 12 bases between. CDR3 length: 13 amino acids. The CDR3 spells CASSRARRETQYF. The CDR3 DNA sequence: TGTGCCAGCAGCAGGGCCCGGAGAGAGACCCAGTACTTC.

In this sample, this clonotype turned up many times. The genes are TRBV29-1 and TRBJ2-7; the match to TRBD1 covers 12 bases. V shed 5 bases, J shed 2 bases, and the junction held 7 bases outside the gene matches. The CDR3 runs 15 residues. Germline-derived CDR1 and CDR2 are SQVTM and ANQGSEA. The CDR3 sequence is CSVKGQGASTYEQYF. CDR3 nucleotide sequence: TGCAGCGTTAAGGGACAGGGGGCTTCGACCTACGAGCAGTACTTC.

This chain joins TRBV25-1 and TRBJ2-5, with D possibly being TRBD1 or TRBD2 (5 bases each). The DNA end is more similar to TRBJ2-7, so the J call may be wrong. The CDR3 loop spans 12 amino acids. Germline CDR1 MGHDK, CDR2 SYGVNS. The CDR3 DNA reads as TGTGCCAGCTTGGGGGAAGCTGTCGAGCAGTACTTC. Encoded protein: CASLGEAVEQYF.

The chain has TRBV10-3 and TRBJ2-7; no clear D gene. V dropped 3 bases and J dropped 3 bases, with 9 bases sitting between them. The germline CDR1 and CDR2 sequences are ENHRY and SYGVKD. There are 13 residues in the CDR3. CDR3 region: CAISERWGYEQYF. CDR3 DNA sequence: TGTGCCATCAGTGAACGTTGGGGCTACGAGCAGTACTTC.

The V and J genes are TRBV2 and TRBJ2-4; D is perhaps TRBD1 (5 bases). This CDR3 has 15 residues. Trimming took off 3 bases at V and 2 bases at J, with 11 bases between the two ends. Germline-derived CDR1 and CDR2 are SNHLY and FYNNEI. The CDR3 reads CASSDDSLSKNIQYF. In nucleotides, the CDR3 is TGTGCCAGCAGTGATGACAGCCTGTCCAAAAACATTCAGTACTTC.

The J gene is TRBJ2-7, the V gene TRBV5-1; TRBD1 matches 10 bases. Trimming took 3 bases from V and 0 from J; bases not matched to a gene: 15. Germline V lookup: CDR1 SGHRS, CDR2 YFSETQ. The CDR3 is 19 amino acids. The CDR3 DNA reads TGCGCCAGCAGCTGGAACGACAGGGGGCGAGGGAGGAGCTCCTACGAGCAGTACTTC. It codes for CASSWNDRGRGRSSYEQYF.

The CDR3 sequence is CASSSITASGTYEQYF. The CDR3 bases are TGTGCCAGCAGCTCAATAACTGCTAGCGGAACCTACGAGCAGTACTTC. The chain recombines TRBV11-2 with TRBJ2-4, with 7 bases identical to TRBD2. The end of the DNA aligns better with TRBJ2-7, so the J call may be wrong. CDR1 and CDR2 from the germline V gene are SGHAT and FQNNGV. This CDR3 spans 16 amino acids.

The V call is TRBV5-6, the J call TRBJ1-2; possibly TRBD1 for D (6 bases). The germline gives CDR1 SGHDT, CDR2 YYEEEE. V was clipped by 3 bases and J by 2 bases, with 26 bases between them. The CDR3 is made up of 19 amino acids. CDR3 DNA sequence: TGTGCCAGCAGCTCGACAGTTTCCGGGACAAACGCCCAAAACTATGGCTACACCTTC. Protein: CASSSTVSGTNAQNYGYTF.

The chain employs TRBV7-9 and TRBJ2-1; the D gene is possibly TRBD2 (5 bases). Germline values: CDR1 SEHNR, CDR2 FQNEAQ (reference sequence). This CDR3 region has 19 residues. The V and J ends lost 5 bases and 0 bases respectively, with 23 bases between them. CDR3 nucleotides: TGTGCCAGCAGCCCCTCGATACGACTGGCGGGTGCCTCCTACAATGAGCAGTTCTTC. Encoded protein: CASSPSIRLAGASYNEQFF.

The V call is TRBV7-9, the J call TRBJ2-5, with D perhaps TRBD1 or TRBD2 (5 bases each). The CDR3 spans 14 residues. Trimming pared 5 bases from V and 5 bases from J, leaving 15 bases between. Germline V lookup: CDR1 SEHNR, CDR2 FQNEAQ (reference sequence). CDR3 nucleotide sequence: TGTGCCAGCAGCCGGGGCCAGAGAGAGGAGACCCAGTACTTC. It specifies CASSRGQREETQYF.

This clonotype has just a few counts. The V gene is TRBV7-2, the J gene TRBJ2-1; D unclear. Germline loops: CDR1 SGHTA, CDR2 FQGNSA. V lost 5 bases and J 12 bases, leaving 20 bases between the germline ends. This CDR3 region has 14 residues. The CDR3 loop is CASSARPLDSSQFF. The CDR3 DNA reads TGTGCCAGCAGCGCCCGCCCGCTTGACTCGTCGCAGTTCTTC.

In this sample, this clonotype turned up a few times. CDR3 nucleotides: TGTGCCTTTGAGTGGGGCGCAGATACGCAGTATTTT. Amino acids: CAFEWGADTQYF. The chain employs TRBV30 and TRBJ2-3; tentatively, D is TRBD1 (5 bases). The CDR3 covers 12 residues. The germline V and J ends were trimmed by 7 bases and 4 bases, with 12 bases remaining between them. Germline V gene sequence: CDR1 GTSNPN, CDR2 SVGIG (reference sequence).

As concerns this clonotype: One junction end disagrees with the germline gene, perhaps due to a read error. This sequence joins TRBV20-1 and TRBJ2-3; 12 bases map to TRBD2. There are 18 residues in the CDR3. From germline, CDR1 is DFQATT and CDR2 SNEGSKA (reference sequence). The CDR3 nucleotides are TGCAGTGTTAGAGATCCTAGCGGGAGGGCCCCCGGGACAGATACGCAGTATTTT. This translates into CSVRDPSGRAPGTDTQYF.

V usage is TRBV7-6 and J usage is TRBJ2-1; 7 bases fit TRBD1. The CDR3 has 16 residues. J gave up 9 bases and V 1 base, and 12 bases lay outside the gene matches. Germline lookup yields CDR1 SGHVS and CDR2 FNYEAQ. This CDR3 reads CASSLGGQVAFSEQFF. For the CDR3, the DNA is TGTGCCAGCAGCTTAGGAGGACAGGTGGCGTTCAGTGAGCAGTTCTTC.

This chain connects TRBV6-1 to TRBJ2-5; the match to TRBD1 covers 11 bases. The J call may be faulty, since TRBJ2-7 better matches the DNA end. The CDR3 contains 15 residues. The V gene's germline CDR1 is MNHNS and CDR2 SASEGT. CDR3 sequence: CAIQSISGTGGEQYF. CDR3 nucleotide sequence: TGTGCCATCCAATCCATATCCGGGACAGGGGGCGAGCAGTACTTC.

This clonotype was found a few times. In DNA form, the CDR3 reads TGTGCCAGCAGCCAAGGGCTCGGGTTGGTTTGGCAGTACTTC. It encodes CASSQGLGLVWQYF. The rearrangement joins TRBV3-1 to TRBJ2-7; D gene uncertain. The CDR3 runs 14 residues. From germline, CDR1 is LGHDT and CDR2 YNNKEL (reference sequence). Deletions cut 1 base from V and 9 bases from J, with 16 bases between.

This clonotype was detected only a few times. The rearrangement joins TRBV3-1 to TRBJ2-1; 10 nucleotides align to TRBD2. The CDR3 contains 17 residues. With 0 bases clipped from V and 2 bases from J, the junction kept 4 bases outside the gene matches. Per germline, CDR1 LGHDT and CDR2 YNNKEL (reference sequence). The CDR3 reads CASSQDDLAGAYNEQFF. The CDR3 DNA follows: TGTGCCAGCAGCCAAGATGATCTAGCGGGGGCCTACAATGAGCAGTTCTTC.